The T cell receptor (beta chain) under discussion was sequenced for a study of Graves' ophthalmopathy and Graves' hyperthyroidism. Study in general: Peripheral blood was collected at initial diagnosis, before any treatment. Study-wide findings and caveats: Blood was where most expanded thyroid clonotypes above 0.001 frequency also turned up. Ophthalmopathy could be told apart from stable hyperthyroidism by a 13-signature model (about 90% sensitivity, around 81% specificity).

The ends lost 8 bases at V and 5 bases at J; junction bases unmatched: 11. This CDR3 spans 15 amino acids. The germline gives CDR1 MNHEY, CDR2 SVGAGI. This clonotype has a count of ten or more. The target antigen is unknown. From RNA, the CDR3 regions of TCR beta chains were amplified and sequenced. First-round RT-PCR with HTBI primers preceded a second-round multiplex PCR. TCRdb re-called the multiplex PCR reads through MiXCR, storing one row per CDR3 protein. The sample includes 340,000 or so distinct CDR3 sequences, 17% of them seen just once. The sample consisted of peripheral blood. This receptor was taken from an adult man with Graves' ophthalmopathy. The chain employs TRBV6-5 and TRBJ2-2; 7 bases fit TRBD1. The CDR3 DNA reads TGTGCCAGCGGTCACAGGGGCGATAGGACCGGGGAGCTGTTTTTT. This codes for CASGHRGDRTGELFF.